Listed below are T cell receptor beta chains from one sample, sequenced in a study of blood T cell repertoires in COVID-19. This table comes from immunoSEQ multiplex PCR, and its TCRdb copy is limited to in-frame clones, with some not included. The sample holds approximately 390,000 clones, more than 70% seen once. The sequenced material came from peripheral blood. The source is a woman aged 55-69 years with COVID-19, enrolled during active disease. The CDR3 runs from the conserved cysteine through the conserved F or W. The D gene is left open where the match is weak. Not all rows give a size; the values are once, few, many and, for expanded clones, a class.

cdr3_aa | cdr3_nt | d_call | j_call | clone_size | v_call
CAWSGDGTRVYNEQFF | TGTGCCTGGAGTGGTGACGGGACACGCGTCTACAATGAGCAGTTCTTC | NA | TRBJ2-1 | NA | TRBV30
CASSIRSGQGENEQFF | TGTGCCAGTAGTATTCGCTCAGGACAGGGTGAAAATGAGCAGTTCTTC | TRBD1 | TRBJ2-1 | NA | TRBV19
CASSNSGGSYGYTF | TGTGCCAGCAGCAATTCGGGGGGAAGCTATGGCTACACCTTC | NA | TRBJ1-2 | NA | TRBV9
CASSFRGDLLEQYF | TGCGCCAGCAGCTTCAGGGGAGACCTCTTGGAGCAGTACTTC | NA | TRBJ2-7 | NA | TRBV5-1
CASSLAPGEPYNEQFF | TGCGCCAGCAGCTTGGCCCCCGGGGAGCCGTACAATGAGCAGTTCTTC | NA | TRBJ2-1 | NA | TRBV5-1
CASSFGETSSTDTQYF | TGTGCCAGCAGCTTCGGGGAGACGTCTAGCACAGATACGCAGTATTTT | NA | TRBJ2-3 | NA | TRBV5-8
CASSDGLAGAYNEQFF | TGTGCCAGCAGTGACGGACTAGCGGGGGCATACAATGAGCAGTTCTTC | TRBD2 | TRBJ2-1 | NA | TRBV2
CATSDPPGTGDEKLFF | TGTGCCACCAGTGACCCCCCCGGGACAGGGGATGAAAAACTGTTTTTT | TRBD1 | TRBJ1-4 | NA | TRBV24-1
CASSPQSTGVTEAFF | TGTGCCAGCAGCCCCCAGTCCACAGGGGTCACTGAAGCTTTCTTT | TRBD1 | TRBJ1-1 | NA | TRBV6-5
CASRSTGSGEKLFF | TGTGCCAGCAGGTCGACAGGGAGCGGTGAAAAACTGTTTTTT | TRBD1 | TRBJ1-4 | NA | TRBV28
CASSQLGGVNTQYF | TGTGCCAGCAGCCAGCTCGGAGGGGTGAATACGCAGTATTTT | NA | TRBJ2-3 | once | TRBV3-1/TRBV3-2
CASLFSGDEQYF | TGTGCCAGCCTCTTCTCGGGGGACGAGCAGTACTTC | NA | TRBJ2-7 | NA | TRBV2
CASSFSEPRSYTF | TGCGCCAGCAGCTTCTCGGAGCCTCGGAGCTACACCTTC | NA | TRBJ1-2 | NA | TRBV5-1
CASSQRQGSNQPQHF | TGTGCCAGCTCCCAGAGACAGGGGAGCAATCAGCCCCAGCATTTT | TRBD1 | TRBJ1-5 | NA | TRBV18
CATSRGGAGVEKLFF | TGTGCCACCAGCAGAGGTGGGGCGGGGGTTGAAAAACTGTTTTTT | NA | TRBJ1-4 | NA | TRBV15
CASSPDRNYGYTF | TGTGCCAGCTCCCCGGACAGAAACTATGGCTACACCTTC | NA | TRBJ1-2 | few | TRBV18
CASSPGTGVLSPLHF | TGTGCCAGCTCACCCGGGACAGGGGTTCTCTCACCCCTCCACTTT | TRBD1 | TRBJ1-6 | NA | TRBV18
CASSVDSSTEAFF | TGTGCCAGCAGCGTAGATTCGAGCACTGAAGCTTTCTTT | NA | TRBJ1-1 | NA | TRBV9
CASSPSTGWDEQYF | TGTGCCAGCAGTCCGTCGACAGGGTGGGACGAGCAGTACTTC | TRBD1 | TRBJ2-7 | NA | TRBV28
CASQGGVKGVKF | TGTGCCAGTCAGGGAGGGGTCAAGGGAGTAAAATTT | NA | TRBJ1-1 | NA | TRBV19
CAILRQTSGNTIYF | TGTGCCATCCTACGACAGACCTCTGGAAACACCATATATTTT | NA | TRBJ1-3 | NA | TRBV6-5
CASSSPGLAGSYEQYF | TGTGCCAGCAGTTCACCGGGACTAGCGGGCTCCTACGAGCAGTACTTC | TRBD2 | TRBJ2-7 | NA | TRBV6-5
CASSEANGYGYTF | TGTGCCAGCAGTGAAGCGAACGGCTATGGCTACACCTTC | NA | TRBJ1-2 | NA | TRBV6-1
CASSSGTGRREKLFF | TGTGCCAGTAGTTCCGGGACGGGGAGGCGTGAAAAACTGTTTTTT | NA | TRBJ1-4 | NA | TRBV19
CASSVGQGPITGELFF | TGCGCCAGCAGCGTAGGACAGGGGCCCATCACCGGGGAGCTGTTTTTT | TRBD1 | TRBJ2-2 | NA | TRBV4-1
CASTPSGAFSYEQYF | TGTGCCAGCACCCCTAGCGGGGCATTCTCCTACGAGCAGTACTTC | TRBD2 | TRBJ2-7 | NA | TRBV11-2
CASSLVQGTEAFF | TGTGCCAGCAGCTTAGTACAGGGGACTGAAGCTTTCTTT | TRBD1 | TRBJ1-1 | NA | TRBV7-2
CASSPKGRATNEKLFF | TGTGCCAGCAGTCCGAAGGGGCGTGCAACTAATGAAAAACTGTTTTTT | NA | TRBJ1-4 | NA | TRBV25-1
CASSLLGHNSPLHF | TGTGCCAGCAGCTTACTGGGCCATAATTCACCCCTCCACTTT | NA | TRBJ1-6 | NA | TRBV7-3
CASSPRQDGATEAFF | TGTGCCAGCTCACCACGACAGGACGGAGCCACTGAAGCTTTCTTT | NA | TRBJ1-1 | NA | TRBV18
CATSREGRGQGAEKLFF | TGTGCCACCAGCAGAGAGGGGCGGGGACAGGGGGCCGAAAAGCTGTTTTTT | TRBD1 | TRBJ2-2 | NA | TRBV15
CASSERRGGGRNQPQHF | TGTGCCAGCAGTGAAAGGAGGGGGGGAGGGCGCAATCAGCCCCAGCATTTT | NA | TRBJ1-5 | once | TRBV2
CASSRPLGNTIYF | TGTGCCAGCAGCCGTCCTCTTGGAAACACCATATATTTT | NA | TRBJ1-3 | NA | TRBV7-9
CASSPGQGREQYF | TGTGCCAGCTCACCAGGACAGGGGCGCGAGCAGTACTTC | TRBD1 | TRBJ2-7 | NA | TRBV18
CASSYRLANYNEQFF | TGTGCCAGCAGTTACCGTCTAGCGAACTACAATGAGCAGTTCTTC | NA | TRBJ2-1 | NA | TRBV6-2/TRBV6-3
CASSLQGAQGTDTQYF | TGTGCCAGCAGCTTACAGGGGGCGCAGGGGACAGATACGCAGTATTTT | TRBD1 | TRBJ2-3 | NA | TRBV11-3
CASSSTWTGNTGELFF | TGCGCCAGCAGCTCCACATGGACAGGGAACACCGGGGAGCTGTTTTTT | TRBD1 | TRBJ2-2 | once | TRBV5-1
CASSRTGANNSPLHF | TGCGCCAGCAGCAGGACAGGGGCTAACAATTCACCCCTCCACTTT | TRBD1 | TRBJ1-6 | NA | TRBV5-1
CAVGAGGFNTEAFF | TGTGCCGTTGGGGCAGGGGGCTTCAACACTGAAGCTTTCTTT | TRBD1 | TRBJ1-1 | NA | TRBV3-1/TRBV3-2
CASSLGQVIHEQYF | TGTGCCAGCAGTCTGGGACAGGTTATCCACGAGCAGTACTTC | TRBD1 | TRBJ2-7 | NA | TRBV6-5
CASSPEMGTGAFYEQYF | TGTGCCAGCAGCCCAGAAATGGGGACAGGGGCTTTTTACGAGCAGTACTTC | TRBD1 | TRBJ2-7 | NA | TRBV7-7
CASSPSSGGYEQYF | TGTGCCAGCAGTCCCTCTAGCGGGGGATACGAGCAGTACTTC | TRBD2 | TRBJ2-7 | NA | TRBV27
CASSIILAGLAGNTQYF | TGTGCCAGTAGTATAATTCTGGCGGGGCTAGCGGGAAATACGCAGTATTTT | TRBD2 | TRBJ2-3 | NA | TRBV19
CASETSRGQENTGELFF | TGTGCCAGCGAAACCAGTCGGGGACAGGAAAACACCGGGGAGCTGTTTTTT | TRBD1 | TRBJ2-2 | NA | TRBV28
CASSVRGQPTGELFF | TGTGCCAGCAGCGTGAGGGGGCAGCCGACCGGGGAGCTGTTTTTT | TRBD1 | TRBJ2-2 | NA | TRBV9
CASSSSSYNEQFF | TGTGCCTCATCATCTAGCTCCTACAATGAGCAGTTCTTC | NA | TRBJ2-1 | NA | TRBV5-4
CASTPDRKGGYTF | TGTGCCAGTACCCCGGACAGAAAAGGGGGCTACACCTTC | NA | TRBJ1-2 | NA | TRBV19
CASSLAGSGANVLTF | TGTGCCAGCAGCTTGGCCGGCTCTGGGGCCAACGTCCTGACTTTC | NA | TRBJ2-6 | NA | TRBV5-6
CASSFDRGNQPQHF | TGTGCCAGCAGTTTTGACAGGGGGAATCAGCCCCAGCATTTT | TRBD1 | TRBJ1-5 | NA | TRBV28
CASSLRRQDTLVNYGYTF | TGTGCCAGCAGCCTAAGGAGACAGGATACTCTTGTGAACTATGGCTACACCTTC | NA | TRBJ1-2 | NA | TRBV11-2
CASSMGDRVNYGYTF | TGTGCCAGTAGTATGGGGGACAGGGTGAACTATGGCTACACCTTC | TRBD1 | TRBJ1-2 | NA | TRBV19
CSVTGNSGNTIYF | TGCAGCGTGACAGGAAACTCTGGAAACACCATATATTTT | NA | TRBJ1-3 | once | TRBV29-1
CASSPTAEAFF | TGTGCCAGCAGCCCAACGGCTGAAGCTTTCTTT | NA | TRBJ1-1 | NA | TRBV7-9
CASSPSGTSGGGYEQYF | TGTGCCAGCTCGCCCTCTGGGACTAGCGGGGGTGGCTACGAGCAGTACTTC | TRBD2 | TRBJ2-7 | NA | TRBV18